Sequencing of this T cell receptor beta chain was carried out in a study of tissue T cells after allogeneic stem cell transplantation. Details on this clone: Its antigen is unknown.

The protocol was immunoSEQ multiplex PCR, while the TCRdb copy is restricted to in-frame clones and leaves out a portion. The sample carries roughly 4,200 clones, about 60% recorded once. Study findings and constraints: Only a limited share of tissue TCRs appeared in blood or spleen.

The CDR3 loop spans 15 amino acids. The V gene's germline CDR1 is SGHRS and CDR2 YFSETQ. The ends lost 3 bases at V and 2 bases at J; junction bases unmatched: 8. This specimen consisted of tissue from the esophagus, obtained at autopsy. The chain links TRBV5-1 to TRBJ2-7; 7 bases line up with TRBD1. This clonotype was obtained from a female donor of 60 years or more with lung cancer. The DNA of the CDR3 is TGCGCCAGCAGCTCAAAGACAGGGACACCCTACGAGCAGTACTTC. Protein product: CASSSKTGTPYEQYF.